The 22 T cell receptor beta chains below all came from one sample that was sequenced in a study of T cells in Graves' hyperthyroidism and ophthalmopathy. Amplification of TCR beta CDR3 regions was performed using RNA transcripts as template. Primed by the HTBI set, a first-round RT-PCR was run on the TCR CDR3. MiXCR was run by TCRdb on the multiplex PCR reads, yielding one entry per CDR3 protein. The table records about 530,000 distinct CDR3 sequences, 17% of them present only once. Sequenced sample: blood. These receptors were obtained from a woman under 30 with Graves' ophthalmopathy.

This clonotype was found many times. The V gene is TRBV3-1, the J gene TRBJ1-1; 8 bases map to TRBD1. Germline V gives CDR1 LGHDT, CDR2 YNNKEL (reference sequence). J was trimmed by 7 bases and V by 4 bases; bases with no gene match: 5. This CDR3 is built from 13 residues. CDR3 sequence reads: CASSLRQGNEAFF. The CDR3 nucleotides read TGTGCCAGCAGCCTACGACAGGGGAATGAAGCTTTCTTT.

This chain joins TRBV15 and TRBJ1-2; no clear D. Trimming took 0 bases from V and 3 from J, leaving 5 bases between them. From germline, CDR1 is LNHNV and CDR2 YYDKDF (reference sequence). This CDR3 is 13 amino acids long. This CDR3 is CATSREQYYGYTF. As DNA, the CDR3 is TGTGCCACCAGCAGAGAACAGTACTATGGCTACACCTTC.

The chain links TRBV2 to TRBJ2-7; 10 bases are shared with TRBD1. The length of the CDR3 is 15 residues. Germline V gene lookup returns CDR1 SNHLY and CDR2 FYNNEI. After removal of 2 bases from V and 3 bases from J, the junction contained 4 bases not matched to a gene. CDR3 sequence: CASSEPGTGDYEQYF. The CDR3 region has the DNA TGTGCCAGCAGTGAACCCGGGACAGGGGACTACGAGCAGTACTTC.

There are many counts of this clonotype. The V gene is TRBV2, the J gene TRBJ1-2, with D uncertain. Germline CDR1 reads SNHLY; CDR2 reads FYNNEI. The CDR3 consists of 13 residues. Trimming took 6 bases from V and 8 from J, leaving 16 bases between them. The CDR3 protein is CASSAGRRYGYTF. CDR3 DNA: TGTGCCAGCAGCGCTGGGAGGCGGTACGGCTACACCTTC.

The chain employs TRBV11-2 and TRBJ1-6; 7 positions match TRBD1. V dropped 3 bases and J dropped 6; count of bases not matched to a gene: 14. CDR3 size: 18 residues. Per the germline V gene, CDR1 is SGHAT and CDR2 is FQNNGV. CDR3 sequence: CASSFVLSLGTANSPLHF. The DNA of the CDR3 is TGTGCCAGCAGCTTCGTTTTATCTTTAGGGACAGCTAATTCACCCCTCCACTTT. Full variable domain (missing parts from reference TRBV11-2 and TRBJ1-6): EAGVAQSPRYKIIEKRQSVAFWCNPISGHATLYWYQQILGQGPKLLIQFQNNGVVDDSQLPKDRFSAERLKGVDSTLKIQPAKLEDSAVYLCASSFVLSLGTANSPLHFGNGTRLTVT.

The chain uses TRBV11-2 and TRBJ1-6; weak D call: TRBD1 (5 bases). Trimming took off 1 base at V and 8 bases at J, with 18 bases between the two ends. The CDR3 loop spans 17 amino acids. CDR1 and CDR2 from the germline V gene are SGHAT and FQNNGV. In nucleotides, the CDR3 is TGTGCCAGCAGCTTAGCGTTATCTTCAGGGACGGATTCACCCCTCCACTTT. Translation: CASSLALSSGTDSPLHF.

This clonotype was counted between two and nine times. The chain joins TRBV5-1 to TRBJ2-7; D is unresolved. The CDR3 sequence is 14 residues long. The V gene lost 2 bases and the J gene lost 2 bases, with 11 bases spanning the gap. Per germline, CDR1 SGHRS and CDR2 YFSETQ. The CDR3 region has the DNA TGCGCCAGCAGCTTAGCCAGAAGCCCCTACGAGCAGTACTTC. This translates into CASSLARSPYEQYF.

This clonotype was picked up many times. This chain links TRBV12-3 or TRBV12-4 with TRBJ2-7; maybe TRBD2 (6 bases). The V and J ends lost 1 base and 0 bases respectively, with 13 bases between them. CDR3 length: 16 residues. The DNA for the CDR3 is TGTGCCAGCAGTTTAGGGCGGGGACTGCACTCCTACGAGCAGTACTTC. Translating gives CASSLGRGLHSYEQYF.

This clonotype has just a few counts. J is TRBJ1-2 and V is TRBV6-2 or TRBV6-3; D gene uncertain. Per germline, CDR1 MNHEY and CDR2 SVGEGT. This CDR3 comprises 14 residues. V was pared by 2 bases and J by 4 bases, with 11 bases between. The CDR3 bases are TGTGCCAGCAGTTACAACAATAGGGCCTATGGCTACACCTTC. Translating gives CASSYNNRAYGYTF.

This clonotype showed up just a few times. The gene calls are TRBV5-1 and TRBJ2-1; D gene unclear. Germline V gene data show CDR1 as SGHRS and CDR2 as YFSETQ. V lost 7 bases and J lost 6, with 17 bases in between. The CDR3 contains 14 residues. The CDR3 DNA reads as TGCGCCAGCGGTTTTGGGGAATTGGGCAATGAGCAGTTCTTC. This translates into CASGFGELGNEQFF.

The V and J genes are TRBV4-2 and TRBJ2-7; 8 bases match TRBD2. After removal of 0 bases from V and 2 bases from J, the junction contained 6 bases not matched to a gene. CDR1 is LGHNA and CDR2 is YNFKEQ in the germline V gene. This CDR3 is built from 16 residues. The CDR3 loop reads CASSQEWRGAPYEQYF. CDR3 DNA sequence: TGTGCCAGCAGCCAAGAATGGCGGGGGGCCCCCTACGAGCAGTACTTC.

The chain is built from TRBV5-6 and TRBJ1-2; D is perhaps TRBD1 (5 bases). The CDR3 totals 12 residues. V lost 5 bases and J lost 3, with 8 bases in between. Germline-derived CDR1 and CDR2 are SGHDT and YYEEEE. The DNA for the CDR3 is TGTGCCAGCAGTGGGGGGGACTATGGCTACACCTTC. This translates into CASSGGDYGYTF.

As concerns this clonotype: Possible read error: a much larger clone is one base away. Here the CDR3 omits its conserved ending phenylalanine or tryptophan, so a read error is the likely source. The genes are TRBV20-1 and TRBJ2-7; D unresolved. CDR1 is DFQATT and CDR2 is SNEGSKA in the germline V gene (reference sequence). This CDR3 spans 9 amino acids. Between the trimmed V and J ends, which lost 3 bases and 6 bases, there was a span of 3 bases. The CDR3 DNA sequence: TGCAGTGCTAGCCTCGAGCAGTACCTC. This sequence encodes CSASLEQYL.

This clonotype has a single count. The chain is built from TRBV28 and TRBJ2-7; TRBD2 matches 7 bases. This CDR3 region has 15 residues. Losses at the gene ends were 6 bases for V and 0 bases for J; bases not matched to a gene: 8. Germline V lookup: CDR1 MDHEN, CDR2 SYDVKM. CDR3 coding DNA: TGTGCCAGCAGCGGGAGGAACAGCCTCTCCTACGAGCAGTACTTC. Translation: CASSGRNSLSYEQYF.

Points on this clonotype: This clone may be a read error of a much larger clone one base away. The chain recombines TRBV6-5 with TRBJ1-1, with 7 bases that match TRBD1. Trimming removed 9 bases from V and 1 base from J; junction bases left unmatched: 11. From germline, CDR1 is MNHEY and CDR2 SVGAGI. The CDR3 has 15 residues. The CDR3 sequence: CARQTGTASNTEAFF. The CDR3 DNA follows: TGTGCCAGACAAACCGGGACAGCATCGAACACTGAAGCTTTCTTT.

The table lists this clonotype with many counts. The DNA for the CDR3 is TGTGCCAGCAACCGAGGCCACACAGATACGCAGTATTTT. Translating gives CASNRGHTDTQYF. The rearrangement uses TRBV28 and TRBJ2-3; D remains ambiguous. The CDR3 is made up of 13 amino acids. Germline V gene lookup returns CDR1 MDHEN and CDR2 SYDVKM. V gave up 7 bases and J gave up 2 bases, with 10 bases separating them.

The chain has TRBV12-3 or TRBV12-4 and TRBJ1-4; 7 bases fit TRBD1. The CDR3 is 11 amino acids. The V gene end was trimmed by 6 bases and the J gene end by 10 bases; junction bases not matched to a gene: 2. CDR3 residues: CASSAGGKLFF. The CDR3 region has the DNA TGTGCCAGCAGCGCAGGGGGAAAACTGTTTTTT.

This clonotype was recorded once. Lacking the conserved final phenylalanine or tryptophan, this CDR3 likely reflects a read error. V and J are TRBV5-4 and TRBJ2-2, with a possible D match to TRBD2 (7 bases). The CDR3 runs to 16 residues. Germline lookup yields CDR1 SGHNT and CDR2 YYREEE (reference sequence). V lost 3 bases to trimming and J lost 7 bases, with 19 bases between them. CDR3 coding DNA: TGTGCCAGCAGCTCCAAACGGGGGGCGCTTGGCGGGGAGCTGTTTTGT. Amino acid sequence: CASSSKRGALGGELFC.

This clonotype was seen many times. This rearrangement joins TRBV14 to TRBJ2-7; 7 positions agree with TRBD1. This CDR3 contains 13 residues. The V segment lost 3 bases and the J segment 2 bases; nucleotides outside the gene matches: 1. CDR1 and CDR2 from the germline V gene are SGHDN and FVKESK. As DNA, the CDR3 is TGTGCCAGCAGCCAGACAGGGACCTACGAGCAGTACTTC. Protein sequence: CASSQTGTYEQYF. The variable domain in full, with the rest retrieved from reference TRBV14 and TRBJ2-7, is EAGVTQFPSHSVIEKGQTVTLRCDPISGHDNLYWYRRVMGKEIKFLLHFVKESKQDESGMPNNRFLAERTGGTYSTLKVQPAELEDSGVYFCASSQTGTYEQYFGPGTRLTVT.

The chain has TRBV7-9 and TRBJ1-2; possible D gene TRBD1, 6 bases. Trimming removed 2 bases at V and 3 bases at J, with 16 bases between. The CDR3 contains 16 residues. Germline V CDR1 and CDR2: SEHNR, FQNEAQ (reference sequence). CDR3 nucleotides: TGTGCCAGCAGCTTATCTCCGGGGGCGCGTTACTATGGCTACACCTTC. Amino acids: CASSLSPGARYYGYTF.

This clonotype was observed at least ten times. V gene TRBV6-2 or TRBV6-3 combines with J gene TRBJ2-3, with 10 bases lining up with TRBD1. J was trimmed by 4 bases and V by 2 bases; bases with no gene match: 0. This CDR3 is built from 14 residues. Per germline, CDR1 MNHEY and CDR2 SVGEGT. CDR3 loop: CASSYGTGADTQYF. DNA for the CDR3: TGTGCCAGCAGTTACGGGACAGGGGCAGATACGCAGTATTTT.

This clonotype has more than one count but fewer than ten. The genes are TRBV27 and TRBJ2-7; D uncertain. The CDR3 runs to 14 residues. Germline CDR1 reads MNHEY; CDR2 reads SMNVEV (reference sequence). The ends were cut back, 3 bases at V and 0 bases at J, with 9 bases in the middle. CDR3 in amino acids: CASSFSRSSYEQYF. The DNA of the CDR3 is TGTGCCAGCAGTTTCTCGCGGTCCTCCTACGAGCAGTACTTC.